Included here is one T cell receptor (beta chain) sequence, with context. The PCR made use of 60 Vbeta and 13 Jbeta primers. Profiling relied on immunoSEQ multiplex PCR, and the TCRdb table lists in-frame clones only, not all of them. There are approximately 150,000 clones in the sample; 80% occur only once, and less than 9% lies in the top ten. These data belong to a study of cytomegalovirus exposure and HLA in healthy donors. CDR1 and CDR2 (germline): SEHNR, FQNEAQ (reference sequence). There are 12 residues in the CDR3. V lost 0 bases to trimming and J lost 10 bases, with 7 bases between them. This TCR came from a man aged 25 to 40 in good health and CMV-seropositive. The J gene is TRBJ2-1, the V gene TRBV7-9; perhaps TRBD2 as D (5 bases). The sequencing input was PBMCs. The CDR3 DNA is TGTGCCAGCAGCTTAGCGCGGGTAGAGCAGTTCTTC. Residues: CASSLARVEQFF.